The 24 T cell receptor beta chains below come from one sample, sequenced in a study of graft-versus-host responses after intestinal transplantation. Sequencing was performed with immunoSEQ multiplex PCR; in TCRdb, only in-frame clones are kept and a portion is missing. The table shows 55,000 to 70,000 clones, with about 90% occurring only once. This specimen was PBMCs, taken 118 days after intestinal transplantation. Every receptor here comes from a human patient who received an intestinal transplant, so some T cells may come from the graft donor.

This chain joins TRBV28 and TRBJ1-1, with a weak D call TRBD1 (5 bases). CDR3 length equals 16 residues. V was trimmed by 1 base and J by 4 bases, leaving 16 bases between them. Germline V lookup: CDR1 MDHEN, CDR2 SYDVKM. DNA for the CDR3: TGTGCCAGCAGTTTATCAGATGCAGGGATGATCACTGAAGCTTTCTTT. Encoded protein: CASSLSDAGMITEAFF.

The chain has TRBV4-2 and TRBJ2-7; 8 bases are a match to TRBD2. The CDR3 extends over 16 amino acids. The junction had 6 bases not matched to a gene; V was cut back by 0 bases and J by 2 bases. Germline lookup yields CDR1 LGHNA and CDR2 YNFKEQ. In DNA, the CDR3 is TGTGCCAGCAGCCAAGACGAGGCGGGGGGAACCTACGAGCAGTACTTC. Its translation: CASSQDEAGGTYEQYF.

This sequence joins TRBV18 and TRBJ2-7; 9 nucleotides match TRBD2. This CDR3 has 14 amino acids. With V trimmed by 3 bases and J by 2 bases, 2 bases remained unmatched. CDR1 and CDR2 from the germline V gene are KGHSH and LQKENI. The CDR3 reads CASSPASGAYEQYF. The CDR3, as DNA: TGTGCCAGCTCACCGGCTAGCGGGGCCTACGAGCAGTACTTC.

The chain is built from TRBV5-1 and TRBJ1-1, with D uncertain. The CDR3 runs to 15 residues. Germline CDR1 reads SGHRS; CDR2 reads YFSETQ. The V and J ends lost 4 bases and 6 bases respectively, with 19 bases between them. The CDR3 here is CASSTPGGRVSEAFF. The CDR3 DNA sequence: TGCGCCAGCAGCACACCCGGCGGCCGGGTGTCTGAAGCTTTCTTT.

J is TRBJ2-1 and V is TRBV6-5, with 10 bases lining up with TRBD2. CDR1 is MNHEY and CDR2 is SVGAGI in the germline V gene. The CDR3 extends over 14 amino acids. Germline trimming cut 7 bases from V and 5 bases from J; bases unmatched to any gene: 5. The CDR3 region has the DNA TGTGCCAGCAAGAGGGGACTAGCGAACAATGAGCAGTTCTTC. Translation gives CASKRGLANNEQFF.

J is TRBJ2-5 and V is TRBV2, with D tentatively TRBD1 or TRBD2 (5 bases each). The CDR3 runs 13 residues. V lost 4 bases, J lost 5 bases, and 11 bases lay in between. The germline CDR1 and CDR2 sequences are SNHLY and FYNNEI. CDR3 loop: CASSASGRETQYF. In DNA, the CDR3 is TGTGCCAGCAGTGCGTCGGGGCGGGAGACCCAGTACTTC. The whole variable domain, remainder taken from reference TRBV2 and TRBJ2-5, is EPEVTQTPSHQVTQMGQEVILRCVPISNHLYFYWYRQILGQKVEFLVSFYNNEISEKSEIFDDQFSVERPDGSNFTLKIRSTKLEDSAMYFCASSASGRETQYFGPGTRLLVL.

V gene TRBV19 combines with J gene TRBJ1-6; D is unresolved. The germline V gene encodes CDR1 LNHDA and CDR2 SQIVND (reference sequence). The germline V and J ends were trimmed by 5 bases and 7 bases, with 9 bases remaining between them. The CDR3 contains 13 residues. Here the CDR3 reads CASSDYSNSPLHF. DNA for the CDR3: TGTGCCAGTAGTGACTACAGCAATTCACCCCTCCACTTT.

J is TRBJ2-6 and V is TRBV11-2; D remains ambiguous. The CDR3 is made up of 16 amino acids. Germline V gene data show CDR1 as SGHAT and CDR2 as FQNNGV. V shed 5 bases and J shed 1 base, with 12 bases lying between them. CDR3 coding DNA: TGTGCCAGCAGCCACACATGGGGATCTGGGGCCAACGTCCTGACTTTC. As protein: CASSHTWGSGANVLTF.

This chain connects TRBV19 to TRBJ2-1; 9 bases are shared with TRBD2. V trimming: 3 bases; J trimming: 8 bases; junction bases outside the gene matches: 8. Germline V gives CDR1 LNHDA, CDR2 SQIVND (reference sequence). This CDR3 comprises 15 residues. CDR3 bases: TGTGCCAGTAGTATGGGTAGCGGGAGATTGGATGAGCAGTTCTTC. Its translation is CASSMGSGRLDEQFF.

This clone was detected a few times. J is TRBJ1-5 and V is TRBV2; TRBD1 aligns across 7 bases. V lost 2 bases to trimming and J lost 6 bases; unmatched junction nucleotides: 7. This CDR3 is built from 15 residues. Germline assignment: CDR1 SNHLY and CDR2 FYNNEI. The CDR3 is CASSENRGRGQPQHF. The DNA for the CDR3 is TGTGCCAGCAGTGAAAACAGGGGACGGGGTCAGCCCCAGCATTTT.

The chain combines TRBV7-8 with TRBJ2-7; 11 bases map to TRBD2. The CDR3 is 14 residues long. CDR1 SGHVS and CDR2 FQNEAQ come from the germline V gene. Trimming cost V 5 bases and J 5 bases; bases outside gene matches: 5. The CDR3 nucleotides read TGTGCCAGCAGCCCACCGACTAGCGGGGACGAGCAGTACTTC. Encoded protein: CASSPPTSGDEQYF.

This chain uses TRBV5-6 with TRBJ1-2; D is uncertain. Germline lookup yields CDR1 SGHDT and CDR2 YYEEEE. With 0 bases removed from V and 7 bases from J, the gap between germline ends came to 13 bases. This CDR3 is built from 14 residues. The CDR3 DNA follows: TGTGCCAGCAGCTTGGCCTGGTACGCGCTTGGCTACACCTTC. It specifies CASSLAWYALGYTF.

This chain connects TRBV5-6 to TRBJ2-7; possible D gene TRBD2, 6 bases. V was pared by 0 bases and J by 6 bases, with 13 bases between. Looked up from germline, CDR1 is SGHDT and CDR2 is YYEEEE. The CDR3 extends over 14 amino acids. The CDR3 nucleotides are TGTGCCAGCAGCTTGGGTAGCGGAGGGGCCGAGCAGTACTTC. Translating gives CASSLGSGGAEQYF.

Here the CDR3 reads CASSLARGEPQHF. The CDR3, as DNA: TGTGCCAGCAGCTTAGCAAGGGGGGAGCCCCAGCATTTT. The chain couples TRBV7-2 to TRBJ1-5, with D perhaps TRBD1 (6 bases). The germline V and J ends were trimmed by 0 bases and 8 bases, with 8 bases remaining between them. Germline CDR1 reads SGHTA; CDR2 reads FQGNSA. CDR3 length: 13 residues.

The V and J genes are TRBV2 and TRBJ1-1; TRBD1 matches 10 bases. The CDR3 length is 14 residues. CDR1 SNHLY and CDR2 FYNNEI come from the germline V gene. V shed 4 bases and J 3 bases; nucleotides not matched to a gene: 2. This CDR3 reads CASSGQGAYTEAFF. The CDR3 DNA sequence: TGTGCCAGCAGTGGACAGGGGGCTTACACTGAAGCTTTCTTT.

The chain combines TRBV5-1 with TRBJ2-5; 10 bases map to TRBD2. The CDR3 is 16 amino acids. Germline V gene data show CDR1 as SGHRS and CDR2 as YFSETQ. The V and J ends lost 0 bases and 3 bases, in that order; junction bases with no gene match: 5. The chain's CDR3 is CASSLARTSGEETQYF. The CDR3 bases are TGCGCCAGCAGCTTGGCCCGGACTAGCGGCGAAGAGACCCAGTACTTC.

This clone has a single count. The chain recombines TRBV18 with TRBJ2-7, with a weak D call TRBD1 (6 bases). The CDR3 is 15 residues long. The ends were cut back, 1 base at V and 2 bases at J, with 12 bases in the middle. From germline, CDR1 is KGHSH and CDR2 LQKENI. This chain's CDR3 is CASSPLRTAAYEQYF. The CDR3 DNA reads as TGTGCCAGCTCACCACTTAGGACAGCAGCCTACGAGCAGTACTTC.

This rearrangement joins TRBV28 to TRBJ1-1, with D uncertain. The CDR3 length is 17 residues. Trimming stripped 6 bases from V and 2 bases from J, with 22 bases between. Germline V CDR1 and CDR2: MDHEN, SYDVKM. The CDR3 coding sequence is TGTGCCAGCAGCCCCTCCCCGGACGCCTGGGGTAACACTGAAGCTTTCTTT. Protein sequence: CASSPSPDAWGNTEAFF. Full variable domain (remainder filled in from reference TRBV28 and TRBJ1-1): DVKVTQSSRYLVKRTGEKVFLECVQDMDHENMFWYRQDPGLGLRLIYFSYDVKMKEKGDIPEGYSVSREKKERFSLILESASTNQTSMYLCASSPSPDAWGNTEAFFGQGTRLTVV.

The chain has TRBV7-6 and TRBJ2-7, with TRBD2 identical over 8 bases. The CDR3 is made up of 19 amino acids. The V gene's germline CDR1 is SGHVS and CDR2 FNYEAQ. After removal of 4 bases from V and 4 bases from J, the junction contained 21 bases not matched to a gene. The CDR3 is CASSSYRGFRAGGAYEQYF. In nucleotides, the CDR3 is TGTGCCAGCAGCTCATATAGAGGGTTTAGGGCGGGAGGAGCATACGAGCAGTACTTC.

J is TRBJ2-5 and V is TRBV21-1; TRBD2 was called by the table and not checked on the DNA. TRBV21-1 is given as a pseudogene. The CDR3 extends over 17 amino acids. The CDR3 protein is CASSKVGGAGGQETQYF. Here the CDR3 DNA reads TGTGCCAGCAGCAAAGTAGGGGGAGCGGGGGGGCAGGAGACCCAGTACTTC.

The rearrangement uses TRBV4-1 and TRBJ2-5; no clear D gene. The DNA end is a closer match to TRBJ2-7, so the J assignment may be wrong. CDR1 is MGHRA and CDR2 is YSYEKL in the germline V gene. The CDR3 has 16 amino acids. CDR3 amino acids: CASSQSGNPVVHEQYF. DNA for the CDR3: TGCGCCAGCAGCCAATCAGGAAACCCGGTCGTCCACGAGCAGTACTTC.

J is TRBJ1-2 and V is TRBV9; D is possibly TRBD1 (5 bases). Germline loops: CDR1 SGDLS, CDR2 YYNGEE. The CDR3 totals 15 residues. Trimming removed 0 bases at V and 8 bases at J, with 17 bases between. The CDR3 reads CASSVVSGHGRGYTF. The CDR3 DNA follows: TGTGCCAGCAGCGTAGTCTCCGGACATGGTAGAGGCTACACCTTC.

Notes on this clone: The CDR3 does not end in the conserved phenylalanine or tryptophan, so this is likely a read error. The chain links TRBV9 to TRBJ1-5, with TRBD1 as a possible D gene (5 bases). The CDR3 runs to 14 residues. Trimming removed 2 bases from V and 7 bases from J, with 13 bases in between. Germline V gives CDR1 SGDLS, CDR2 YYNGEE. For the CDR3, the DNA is TGTGCCAGCAGCGTGGGAGGGACGGGCCAGCCCCAGCATTGT. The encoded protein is CASSVGGTGQPQHC.

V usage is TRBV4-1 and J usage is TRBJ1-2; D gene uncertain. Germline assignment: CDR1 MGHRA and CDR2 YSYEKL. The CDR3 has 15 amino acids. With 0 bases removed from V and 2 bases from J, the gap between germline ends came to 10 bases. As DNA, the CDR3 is TGCGCCAGCAGCCAAGAAGGTGAACAGAACTATGGCTACACCTTC. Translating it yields CASSQEGEQNYGYTF.